These 22 T cell receptor beta chains came from one sample sequenced in a study of blood T cell repertoires in COVID-19. Profiled with immunoSEQ multiplex PCR; TCRdb holds only in-frame clones, not every one. The sample includes about 170,000 clones, approximately 84% of them seen just once. Sequences were obtained from peripheral blood. The source is a woman aged 80 or over with COVID-19, enrolled during active disease.

This clone occurred a few times. The V gene is TRBV3-1 (or the pseudogene TRBV3-2), the J gene TRBJ1-3, with a tentative D call TRBD1 (5 bases). Germline values: CDR1 LGHDT, CDR2 YNNKEL (reference sequence). V was clipped by 8 bases and J by 0 bases, with 14 bases between them. The CDR3 covers 15 residues. The CDR3: CASASLGASGNTIYF. CDR3 in DNA: TGTGCCAGCGCATCCCTAGGGGCCTCTGGAAACACCATATATTTT.

This sequence joins TRBV7-3 and TRBJ2-5, with D unclear. The CDR3 loop spans 13 amino acids. Germline assignment: CDR1 SGHTA and CDR2 FQGTGA. The ends were cut back, 4 bases at V and 2 bases at J, with 8 bases in the middle. The CDR3 is CASSSRGQETQYF. The CDR3 DNA sequence: TGTGCCAGCAGCTCTCGCGGACAAGAGACCCAGTACTTC.

CDR3 loop: CASSQAPTRYEQYF. Here the CDR3 DNA reads TGCGCCAGCAGCCAGGCACCTACTAGATACGAGCAGTACTTC. The chain couples TRBV4-1 to TRBJ2-7, with a tentative D call TRBD2 (5 bases). The germline CDR1 and CDR2 sequences are MGHRA and YSYEKL. The CDR3 totals 14 residues. Between the trimmed V and J ends, which lost 3 bases and 4 bases, there was a span of 13 bases.

This chain connects TRBV6-5 to TRBJ1-5; 7 positions match TRBD1. Trimming cost V 6 bases and J 6 bases; bases outside gene matches: 5. Per germline, CDR1 MNHEY and CDR2 SVGAGI. The CDR3 is 13 amino acids. CDR3 sequence (DNA): TGTGCCAGCAGCGGACAGGAGGTTCAGCCCCAGCATTTT. The encoded protein is CASSGQEVQPQHF.

The V gene is TRBV30, the J gene TRBJ1-2; D gene unclear. This CDR3 is 11 amino acids long. V lost 0 bases and J lost 7, with 6 bases in between. The V gene's germline CDR1 is GTSNPN and CDR2 SVGIG (reference sequence). CDR3 residues: CAWSVYGGYTF. The DNA for the CDR3 is TGTGCCTGGAGTGTTTACGGTGGCTACACCTTC.

This clone appeared a single time. V is TRBV27 and J is TRBJ2-3; 8 nucleotides agree with TRBD2. Germline CDR1 MNHEY, CDR2 SMNVEV (reference sequence). This CDR3 has 16 residues. The V segment lost 4 bases and the J segment 4 bases; nucleotides outside the gene matches: 10. CDR3 loop: CASSSPGSGGADTQYF. CDR3 sequence (DNA): TGTGCCAGCAGTTCGCCAGGGAGCGGGGGCGCAGATACGCAGTATTTT.

The chain uses TRBV24-1 and TRBJ2-2; 9 nucleotides match TRBD1. Trimming took 3 bases from V and 5 from J; bases not matched to a gene: 12. Germline CDR1 and CDR2: KGHDR and SFDVKD. The CDR3 length is 18 residues. CDR3 residues: CATSDGPRGQGFTGELFF. CDR3 sequence (DNA): TGTGCCACCAGTGATGGGCCTCGAGGACAGGGGTTTACCGGGGAGCTGTTTTTT.

This chain joins TRBV4-2 and TRBJ1-6, with D maybe TRBD1 (6 bases). This CDR3 contains 12 residues. Deletions cut 0 bases from V and 16 bases from J, with 10 bases between. Germline CDR1 LGHNA, CDR2 YNFKEQ. The CDR3 spells CASSQEKGQLHF. DNA for the CDR3: TGTGCCAGCAGCCAAGAAAAGGGACAACTCCACTTT.

J is TRBJ1-2 and V is TRBV5-5; perhaps TRBD1 as D (6 bases). This CDR3 is built from 15 residues. Germline lookup yields CDR1 SGHKS and CDR2 YYEKEE (reference sequence). The V end lost 3 bases, the J end lost 8 bases, and 20 bases lay between the germline ends. CDR3 nucleotides: TGTGCCAGCAGCTCGTCGATCGGGACAAACGACGGCTACACCTTC. It translates to CASSSSIGTNDGYTF.

V usage is TRBV19 and J usage is TRBJ2-3; D possibly corresponds to TRBD1 (6 bases). The germline V gene encodes CDR1 LNHDA and CDR2 SQIVND (reference sequence). The CDR3 has 12 amino acids. Trimming removed 6 bases from V and 4 bases from J, with 8 bases in between. The CDR3 DNA is TGTGCCAGTAGAGGACAGTCAGATACGCAGTATTTT. Its translation is CASRGQSDTQYF.

The CDR3: CASSIDPGQGLETQYF. DNA of the CDR3: TGTGCCAGTAGTATAGACCCGGGACAGGGCCTAGAGACCCAGTACTTC. The rearrangement joins TRBV19 to TRBJ2-5; 9 bases line up with TRBD1. V gave up 0 bases and J gave up 4 bases; unmatched junction bases: 6. CDR1 LNHDA and CDR2 SQIVND come from the germline V gene (reference sequence). The CDR3 contains 16 residues. Full variable domain (missing parts from reference TRBV19 and TRBJ2-5): DGGITQSPKYLFRKEGQNVTLSCEQNLNHDAMYWYRQDPGQGLRLIYYSQIVNDFQKGDIAEGYSVSREKKESFPLTVTSAQKNPTAFYLCASSIDPGQGLETQYFGPGTRLLVL.

V gene TRBV2 combines with J gene TRBJ2-1; 7 bases map to TRBD2. CDR1 SNHLY and CDR2 FYNNEI come from the germline V gene. With V trimmed by 9 bases and J by 4 bases, 9 bases remained unmatched. CDR3 size: 14 residues. CDR3 nucleotides: TGTGCCAGGGCTAAGCGGGGAGCATACAATGAGCAGTTCTTC. This sequence encodes CARAKRGAYNEQFF. The whole variable domain, filled in from reference TRBV2 and TRBJ2-1, reads EPEVTQTPSHQVTQMGQEVILRCVPISNHLYFYWYRQILGQKVEFLVSFYNNEISEKSEIFDDQFSVERPDGSNFTLKIRSTKLEDSAMYFCARAKRGAYNEQFFGPGTRLTVL.

The J gene is TRBJ1-2, the V gene TRBV21-1; TRBD1, the table's D call, was not compared with the DNA. TRBV21-1 is described as a pseudogene. The CDR3 contains 14 residues. The CDR3 is CASSGRDTDYGYTF. The CDR3 DNA sequence: TGTGCCAGCAGCGGCCGGGACACCGACTATGGCTACACCTTC.

J is TRBJ2-5 and V is TRBV11-1, with a possible D match to TRBD2 (5 bases). V shed 2 bases and J shed 5 bases, with 12 bases lying between them. The germline gives CDR1 SGHAT, CDR2 FQDESV (reference sequence). The CDR3 loop spans 14 amino acids. CDR3 loop: CASSLLGVGETQYF. In DNA, the CDR3 is TGTGCCAGCAGCTTACTGGGAGTAGGCGAGACCCAGTACTTC.

In this sample, this clone turned up once. The rearrangement joins TRBV4-3 to TRBJ1-5; D is undetermined. From germline, CDR1 is LGHNA and CDR2 YSLEER. This CDR3 has 13 amino acids. V lost 1 base and J 9 bases, leaving 10 bases between the germline ends. The CDR3 DNA sequence: TGCGCCAGCAGCCAAGTCCTGTACGGGCCCCAGCATTTT. The encoded protein is CASSQVLYGPQHF.

In DNA form, the CDR3 reads TGTGCCAGCAGGGAGCGGGACGGAACCATATATTTT. Its protein is CASRERDGTIYF. The chain is built from TRBV2 and TRBJ1-3, with D perhaps matching TRBD1 (5 bases). The CDR3 extends over 12 amino acids. Germline assignment: CDR1 SNHLY and CDR2 FYNNEI. The V gene lost 6 bases and the J gene lost 10 bases, with 13 bases spanning the gap.

This sequence joins TRBV10-3 and TRBJ2-3; 8 bases line up with TRBD2. With V trimmed by 6 bases and J by 3 bases, 5 bases remained unmatched. Looked up from germline, CDR1 is ENHRY and CDR2 is SYGVKD. This CDR3 is 14 amino acids long. Here the CDR3 reads CAISGGGRTDTQYF. The CDR3 region has the DNA TGTGCCATCAGCGGGGGGGGGAGGACAGATACGCAGTATTTT.

The chain carries TRBV10-3 and TRBJ2-3; no reliable D call. The CDR3 contains 17 residues. The germline V gene encodes CDR1 ENHRY and CDR2 SYGVKD. V was clipped by 0 bases and J by 4 bases, with 17 bases between them. The CDR3 protein is CAISESGSPIFADTQYF. The CDR3 DNA is TGTGCCATCAGTGAGTCAGGTAGCCCGATATTCGCAGATACGCAGTATTTT.

The chain joins TRBV3-1 (or the pseudogene TRBV3-2) to TRBJ1-1, with D uncertain. Between the trimmed V and J ends, which lost 1 base and 3 bases, there was a span of 12 bases. This CDR3 contains 15 residues. Per germline, CDR1 LGHDT and CDR2 YNNKEL (reference sequence). The CDR3 is CASSQVPGGYTEAFF. The CDR3 DNA follows: TGTGCCAGCAGCCAAGTTCCGGGAGGATACACTGAAGCTTTCTTT.

The table lists this clone with a few counts. Here the CDR3 DNA reads TGTGCCAGCAGAGGGACAGCCAATCAGCCCCAGCATTTT. Amino acids: CASRGTANQPQHF. This sequence joins TRBV2 and TRBJ1-5; 7 bases line up with TRBD1. This CDR3 is 13 amino acids long. Germline V gives CDR1 SNHLY, CDR2 FYNNEI. The trim removed 6 bases at V and 3 bases at J, leaving 2 bases unmatched.

The J gene is TRBJ1-1, the V gene TRBV7-9; D uncertain. Trimming took off 1 base at V and 0 bases at J, with 9 bases between the two ends. CDR1 is SEHNR, CDR2 FQNEAQ, per germline (reference sequence). CDR3 length: 15 residues. The CDR3 is CASSLGSDMNTEAFF. CDR3 in DNA: TGTGCCAGCAGCTTAGGATCCGACATGAACACTGAAGCTTTCTTT.

This chain connects TRBV27 to TRBJ1-1, with 8 bases that match TRBD1. V trimming: 5 bases; J trimming: 1 base; junction bases outside the gene matches: 12. This CDR3 region has 17 residues. Germline V lookup: CDR1 MNHEY, CDR2 SMNVEV (reference sequence). The CDR3 sequence is CASSIGTGRGGNTEAFF. The CDR3 DNA is TGTGCCAGCAGTATCGGGACAGGAAGGGGGGGGAACACTGAAGCTTTCTTT.